This T cell receptor beta chain derives from a study of cytomegalovirus exposure and HLA in healthy donors. The V end lost 1 base, the J end lost 0 bases, and 14 bases lay between the germline ends. The CDR3 loop spans 17 amino acids. The germline V gene encodes CDR1 SEHNR and CDR2 FQNEAQ (reference sequence). This clone has just a few counts. It was with 60 Vbeta and 13 Jbeta primers that the PCR ran. Assay: immunoSEQ multiplex PCR; the TCRdb copy retains only in-frame clones and omits some. Here the sample spans 120,000 to 150,000 clones, over 60% being singletons. The chain combines TRBV7-9 with TRBJ2-3, with D uncertain. This receptor was taken from a woman in her 30s in good health and CMV-seropositive. The sequenced sample consisted of PBMCs. This CDR3 is CASSLGAQLVSTDTQYF. The CDR3, as DNA: TGTGCCAGCAGCTTAGGGGCGCAACTCGTTAGCACAGATACGCAGTATTTT.